One sample yielded the 5 T cell receptor beta chains listed below, sequenced in a study of control samples from healthy donors and cancer patients. Here immunoSEQ multiplex PCR was the method, and the copy in TCRdb shows in-frame clones only, minus some. Of 150,000 to 200,000 clones listed, approximately 94% are singletons. Sequencing was done on a sample of blood. These receptors all stem from a man aged 30-40 years in good health.

V gene TRBV28 combines with J gene TRBJ2-7; a weak D match, TRBD2 (6 bases). V was clipped by 5 bases and J by 5 bases, with 10 bases between them. The CDR3 runs 12 residues. Germline lookup yields CDR1 MDHEN and CDR2 SYDVKM. Written as DNA, the CDR3 is TGTGCCAGCAGTCAGGCGGGGAACGAGCAGTACTTC. This sequence encodes CASSQAGNEQYF.

This chain connects TRBV7-8 to TRBJ1-5, with TRBD1 identical over 7 bases. The CDR3 has 17 amino acids. Germline CDR1 and CDR2: SGHVS and FQNEAQ. The V and J ends lost 2 bases and 1 base, in that order; junction bases with no gene match: 8. The CDR3 reads CASSLRNTGVSNQPQHF. In DNA, the CDR3 is TGTGCCAGCAGCTTACGAAATACAGGGGTCAGCAATCAGCCCCAGCATTTT. Supplemented by reference TRBV7-8 and TRBJ1-5, the full variable domain reads GAGVSQSPRYKVAKRGQDVALRCDPISGHVSLFWYQQALGQGPEFLTYFQNEAQLDKSGLPSDRFFAERPEGSVSTLKIQRTQQEDSAVYLCASSLRNTGVSNQPQHFGDGTRLSIL.

The rearrangement links TRBV6-2 or TRBV6-3 to TRBJ1-4; 10 bases are shared with TRBD1. V shed 2 bases and J 8 bases; nucleotides not matched to a gene: 20. This CDR3 is 20 amino acids long. CDR1 MNHEY and CDR2 SVGEGT come from the germline V gene. The CDR3 DNA is TGTGCCAGCAGTTACCCATCCGAAAGGACAGGGGGAGGATCTAGCGAAAAACTGTTTTTT. Protein product: CASSYPSERTGGGSSEKLFF.

This clone was recorded a few times. The rearrangement uses TRBV30 and TRBJ1-6, with 12 bases lining up with TRBD1. In germline, CDR1 is GTSNPN, CDR2 SVGIG (reference sequence). This CDR3 is built from 16 residues. The V gene end was trimmed by 5 bases and the J gene end by 7 bases; junction bases not matched to a gene: 9. The CDR3 DNA follows: TGTGCCTGGGTAATGTCCGGGACAGGGGGCAATTCACCCCTCCACTTT. Translation gives CAWVMSGTGGNSPLHF.

The V call is TRBV5-1, the J call TRBJ2-1, with 7 bases that match TRBD2. The CDR3 covers 16 residues. J gave up 1 base and V 1 base, and 5 bases lay outside the gene matches. CDR1 is SGHRS, CDR2 YFSETQ, per germline. CDR3 DNA: TGCGCCAGCAGCTTGAATGTGGGGGGGTCCTACAATGAGCAGTTCTTC. It specifies CASSLNVGGSYNEQFF. The full variable domain, with the rest looked up from reference TRBV5-1 and TRBJ2-1, is KAGVTQTPRYLIKTRGQQVTLSCSPISGHRSVSWYQQTPGQGLQFLFEYFSETQRNKGNFPGRFSGRQFSNSRSEMNVSTLELGDSALYLCASSLNVGGSYNEQFFGPGTRLTVL.